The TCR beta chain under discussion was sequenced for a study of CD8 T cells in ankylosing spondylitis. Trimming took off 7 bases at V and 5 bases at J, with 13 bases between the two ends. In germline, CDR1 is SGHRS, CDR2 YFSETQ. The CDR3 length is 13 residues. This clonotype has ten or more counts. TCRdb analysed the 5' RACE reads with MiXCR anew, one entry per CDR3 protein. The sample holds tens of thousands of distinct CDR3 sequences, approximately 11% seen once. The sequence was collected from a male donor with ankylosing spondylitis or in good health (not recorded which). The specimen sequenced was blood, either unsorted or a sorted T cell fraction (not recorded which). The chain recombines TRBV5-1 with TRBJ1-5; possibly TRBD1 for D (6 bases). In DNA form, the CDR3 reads TGCGCCAGCGTTTTACAGGGATATCAGCCCCAGCATTTT. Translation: CASVLQGYQPQHF.